What follows are 20 T cell receptor beta chains derived from one specimen sequenced in a study of CD8+CD57+ T cells in acquired aplastic anemia. Researchers used genomic DNA as the template to profile TCR beta VDJ and CDR3. TCRdb used MiXCR to reprocess the reads, holding one entry per CDR3 protein. The table lists roughly 240,000 distinct CDR3 sequences, approximately 50% of them singletons, with over 7.5% in the top ten. An expansion of CD8+CD57+ cells by flow cytometry had been shown in patients chosen for sequencing. The sample comprised sorted CD4+, CD8+, or CD8+CD57+ T cells (not recorded which) from PBMCs. Receptors originate from a human donor with aplastic anemia.

Ten or more counts support this clonotype. The DNA of the CDR3 is TGTGCCAGCAGCCAAGGAGCTAGCGGGACCGAGACCCAGTACTTC. It translates to CASSQGASGTETQYF. The chain is built from TRBV4-2 and TRBJ2-5; TRBD2 agrees at 9 bases. Per the germline V gene, CDR1 is LGHNA and CDR2 is YNFKEQ. J was trimmed by 5 bases and V by 1 base; bases with no gene match: 5. This CDR3 is built from 15 residues.

V usage is TRBV24-1 and J usage is TRBJ1-2; D is possibly TRBD1 (6 bases). The V and J ends lost 3 bases and 7 bases respectively, with 17 bases between them. The CDR3 covers 15 residues. The germline V gene has CDR1 KGHDR and CDR2 SFDVKD. DNA of the CDR3: TGTGCCACCAGTGATGGAGGACAGATACTTTCTGGCTACACCTTC. Translation gives CATSDGGQILSGYTF.

This clonotype was picked up a small number of times. This chain links TRBV20-1 with TRBJ2-1, with 9 bases fitting TRBD2. Germline CDR1 reads DFQATT; CDR2 reads SNEGSKA (reference sequence). The V gene end was trimmed by 2 bases and the J gene end by 7 bases; junction bases not matched to a gene: 3. There are 13 residues in the CDR3. The CDR3 sequence is CSARSLAGNEQFF. The CDR3 DNA reads TGCAGTGCTAGAAGTCTAGCGGGGAATGAGCAGTTCTTC.

V is TRBV7-2 and J is TRBJ2-7; TRBD1 might be the D (6 bases). V dropped 5 bases and J dropped 4 bases, with 18 bases sitting between them. Germline V CDR1 and CDR2: SGHTA, FQGNSA. This CDR3 is 15 amino acids long. The CDR3 bases are TGTGCCAGCAGCCCATCGAACGCTAGGGGGTACGAGCAGTACTTC. The encoded protein is CASSPSNARGYEQYF.

The chain carries TRBV7-8 and TRBJ1-1; D not certain. Trimming took 1 base from V and 3 from J, leaving 12 bases between them. Germline V gene data show CDR1 as SGHVS and CDR2 as FQNEAQ. The CDR3 has 15 residues. Written as DNA, the CDR3 is TGTGCCAGCAGCTTAGTGCTGGGCGGGGACACTGAAGCTTTCTTT. Translating gives CASSLVLGGDTEAFF.

This sequence joins TRBV2 and TRBJ1-5; D perhaps matches TRBD1 (5 bases). CDR1 is SNHLY and CDR2 is FYNNEI in the germline V gene. The germline V and J ends were trimmed by 3 bases and 5 bases, with 11 bases remaining between them. The CDR3 runs 14 residues. The CDR3: CASSEGGDYQPQHF. For the CDR3, the DNA is TGTGCCAGCAGTGAGGGGGGGGACTATCAGCCCCAGCATTTT.

V gene TRBV4-3 combines with J gene TRBJ1-2, with TRBD1 identical over 7 bases. The CDR3 length is 15 residues. The germline V gene has CDR1 LGHNA and CDR2 YSLEER. V lost 0 bases, J lost 4 bases, and 5 bases stayed unmatched. CDR3 protein: CASSQDGRGSYGYTF. The CDR3 region has the DNA TGCGCCAGCAGCCAAGACGGCAGGGGGAGCTATGGCTACACCTTC.

Comment on this clonotype: At one boundary the junction diverges from the germline segment, which might be a read error. The chain carries TRBV25-1 and TRBJ2-3; 12 bases are shared with TRBD2. The germline V gene encodes CDR1 MGHDK and CDR2 SYGVNS. The CDR3 contains 17 residues. DNA of the CDR3: TGTGCCAGCAGTGCGCGACTAGCGGGGGCGAGCACTGATACGCAGTATTTT. Protein product: CASSARLAGASTDTQYF. Using reference TRBV25-1 and TRBJ2-3 for the parts outside the CDR3, the full variable domain is EADIYQTPRYLVIGTGKKITLECSQTMGHDKMYWYQQDPGMELHLIHYSYGVNSTEKGDLSSESTVSRIRTEHFPLTLESARPSHTSQYLCASSARLAGASTDTQYFGPGTRLTVL.

The rearrangement uses TRBV7-2 and TRBJ2-3, with TRBD2 matching 7 bases. Trimming took 5 bases from V and 11 from J; bases not matched to a gene: 16. The germline V gene encodes CDR1 SGHTA and CDR2 FQGNSA. This CDR3 region has 15 residues. CDR3 sequence (DNA): TGTGCCAGCAGCGGCAACCGGGACTACGACAATGAGCAGTATTTT. It encodes CASSGNRDYDNEQYF.

The chain uses TRBV19 and TRBJ1-1; D gene uncertain. The ends were cut back, 5 bases at V and 4 bases at J, with 11 bases in the middle. The CDR3 consists of 13 residues. Germline CDR1 and CDR2: LNHDA and SQIVND (reference sequence). CDR3 amino acids: CASSSSRGTEAFF. As DNA, the CDR3 is TGTGCCAGTAGTTCATCCCGGGGCACTGAAGCTTTCTTT.

The chain combines TRBV10-3 with TRBJ1-2; 7 nucleotides match TRBD1. Germline CDR1 reads ENHRY; CDR2 reads SYGVKD. J was trimmed by 10 bases and V by 6 bases; bases with no gene match: 5. The CDR3 totals 11 residues. Here the CDR3 reads CAIRGDSDYTF. CDR3 DNA sequence: TGTGCCATCAGGGGGGACAGTGACTACACCTTC.

Ten or more counts support this clonotype. The chain combines TRBV5-1 with TRBJ2-5, with D uncertain. Trimming took 2 bases from V and 3 from J, leaving 8 bases between them. The CDR3 consists of 13 residues. Germline lookup yields CDR1 SGHRS and CDR2 YFSETQ. CDR3 in amino acids: CASSFDGEETQYF. In DNA, the CDR3 is TGCGCCAGCAGCTTCGATGGGGAAGAGACCCAGTACTTC.

The chain has TRBV29-1 and TRBJ2-5, with D possibly being TRBD1 (6 bases). Trimming removed 6 bases from V and 7 bases from J, with 18 bases in between. The CDR3 covers 13 residues. The germline V gene encodes CDR1 SQVTM and CDR2 ANQGSEA. The CDR3 loop is CSVETTGLGTQYF. CDR3 DNA sequence: TGCAGCGTAGAGACCACAGGGTTAGGGACCCAGTACTTC. Full variable domain (remainder filled in from reference TRBV29-1 and TRBJ2-5): SAVISQKPSRDICQRGTSLTIQCQVDSQVTMMFWYRQQPGQSLTLIATANQGSEATYESGFVIDKFPISRPNLTFSTLTVSNMSPEDSSIYLCSVETTGLGTQYFGPGTRLLVL.

The table lists this clonotype with many counts. The chain has TRBV20-1 and TRBJ1-1; maybe TRBD1 (6 bases). V shed 5 bases and J shed 0 bases, with 16 bases lying between them. The CDR3 is 15 residues long. Germline V gene data show CDR1 as DFQATT and CDR2 as SNEGSKA (reference sequence). The CDR3 DNA is TGCAGTGCTCCCGGACAGATAAGCATGAACACTGAAGCTTTCTTT. It translates to CSAPGQISMNTEAFF.

On this clonotype: This may be a read error, as it is one base from a much larger clone. The V call is TRBV11-2, the J call TRBJ2-7; no clear D. The germline gives CDR1 SGHAT, CDR2 FQNNGV. CDR3 size: 12 residues. The chain's CDR3 is CASSLDLYGQYF. The DNA of the CDR3 is TGTGCCAGCAGCTTAGATCTCTACGGGCAGTACTTC.

The genes are TRBV9 and TRBJ2-1; TRBD2 aligns across 11 bases. Germline V gene data show CDR1 as SGDLS and CDR2 as YYNGEE. The CDR3 runs to 16 residues. V trimming: 2 bases; J trimming: 5 bases; junction bases outside the gene matches: 6. The DNA of the CDR3 is TGTGCCAGCAGCGTTGGGACTAGCGGAGCTCACAATGAGCAGTTCTTC. Translation: CASSVGTSGAHNEQFF.

Worth noting for this clonotype: Because it lacks the conserved phenylalanine or tryptophan at the end, this CDR3 is likely a read error. The chain links TRBV9 to TRBJ2-7; D gene ambiguous. V shed 2 bases and J shed 0 bases, with 9 bases lying between them. The CDR3 has 14 amino acids. Germline V lookup: CDR1 SGDLS, CDR2 YYNGEE. The CDR3 sequence: CASSVTRGSYEQYS. Here the CDR3 DNA reads TGTGCCAGCAGCGTTACTCGCGGCTCCTACGAGCAGTACTCC.

In nucleotides, the CDR3 is TGTGCCAGCGGGCGGGGAGATACGCAGTATTTT. Amino acids: CASGRGDTQYF. The chain carries TRBV2 and TRBJ2-3, with D perhaps TRBD2 (6 bases). The CDR3 sequence is 11 residues long. Germline V lookup: CDR1 SNHLY, CDR2 FYNNEI. Trimming cost V 8 bases and J 5 bases, with 8 bases left between them.

This clonotype was seen many times. The J gene is TRBJ2-7, the V gene TRBV7-6; TRBD1 aligns across 8 bases. This CDR3 has 15 amino acids. Trimming cost V 6 bases and J 4 bases; bases outside gene matches: 11. Germline V CDR1 and CDR2: SGHVS, FNYEAQ. CDR3 nucleotide sequence: TGTGCCAGCAGTAATAAGGACAGGGTTGAATACGAGCAGTACTTC. Its protein product is CASSNKDRVEYEQYF.

As for this clonotype: A much larger clonotype is one base distant, so this may be a read error. No conserved phenylalanine or tryptophan is present at the end of the CDR3, so a read error is the likely explanation. The V and J genes are TRBV6-5 and TRBJ2-7; 11 bases line up with TRBD1. The CDR3 is made up of 15 amino acids. CDR1 is MNHEY and CDR2 is SVGAGI in the germline V gene. V lost 10 bases to trimming and J lost 6 bases; unmatched junction nucleotides: 14. This CDR3 reads CATYELRDRGSEQYL. For the CDR3, the DNA is TGTGCCACCTACGAACTACGGGACAGGGGGTCCGAGCAGTACCTC.